This record looks at one T cell receptor (beta chain) sequence and its context. Its target is unknown. Germline values: CDR1 SGHAT, CDR2 FQNNGV. V lost 1 base and J lost 7; bases outside the gene matches: 5. This CDR3 has 16 amino acids. These data come from a study of cytomegalovirus exposure and HLA in healthy donors. Study results and caveats: Sequencing depth across donors, presence/absence analyses assumed, was roughly uniform.

It was with 60 Vbeta and 13 Jbeta primers that the PCR ran. Sequenced by immunoSEQ multiplex PCR; TCRdb stores in-frame clones only, minus some. The data contain more than 90,000 clones, approximately 72% of them seen just once; the ten biggest clones take up under 2%. The sequence came from a middle-aged woman in good health and CMV-seronegative. The genes are TRBV11-2 and TRBJ2-1; 12 nucleotides line up with TRBD2. The sequenced sample consisted of PBMCs. The CDR3 DNA sequence: TGTGCCAGCAGCTTAGCACCTAGCGGGAGGGTTAATGAGCAGTTCTTC. This translates into CASSLAPSGRVNEQFF.